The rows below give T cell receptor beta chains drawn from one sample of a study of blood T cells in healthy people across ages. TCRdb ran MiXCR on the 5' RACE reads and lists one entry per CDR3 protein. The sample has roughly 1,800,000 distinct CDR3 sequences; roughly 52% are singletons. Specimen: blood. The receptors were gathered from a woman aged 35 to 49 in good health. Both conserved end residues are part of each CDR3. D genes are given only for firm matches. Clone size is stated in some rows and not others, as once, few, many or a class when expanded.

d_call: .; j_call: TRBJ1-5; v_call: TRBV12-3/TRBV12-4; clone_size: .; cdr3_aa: CASSLGGARMIQPQHF; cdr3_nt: TGTGCCAGCAGTTTAGGGGGAGCTAGAATGATTCAGCCCCAGCATTTT
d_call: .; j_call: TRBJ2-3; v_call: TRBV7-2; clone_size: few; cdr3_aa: CASRLSSGTDTQYF; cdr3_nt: TGTGCCAGCAGACTGTCCAGCGGCACAGATACGCAGTATTTT
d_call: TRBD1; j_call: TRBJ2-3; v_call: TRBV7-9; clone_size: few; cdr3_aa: CASSLRQGHYTDTQYF; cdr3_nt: TGTGCCAGCAGCCTACGACAGGGCCATTACACAGATACGCAGTATTTT
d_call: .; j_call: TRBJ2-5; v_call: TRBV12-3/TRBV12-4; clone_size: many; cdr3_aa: CASTASETQYF; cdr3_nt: TGTGCCAGCACCGCATCGGAGACCCAGTACTTC
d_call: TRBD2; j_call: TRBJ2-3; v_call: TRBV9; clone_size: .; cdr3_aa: CASSEGLAETDTQYF; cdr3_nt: TGTGCCAGCAGCGAAGGACTAGCGGAAACAGATACGCAGTATTTT
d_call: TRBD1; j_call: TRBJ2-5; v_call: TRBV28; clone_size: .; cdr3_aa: CASSQFYRGLAQETQYF; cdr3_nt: TGTGCCAGCAGCCAATTCTACAGGGGGCTCGCCCAAGAGACCCAGTACTTC
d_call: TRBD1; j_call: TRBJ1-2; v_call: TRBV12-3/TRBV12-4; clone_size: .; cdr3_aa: CASSRLGTGISNYGYTF; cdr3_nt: TGTGCCAGCAGTCGCTTAGGGACAGGGATTTCTAACTATGGCTACACCTTC
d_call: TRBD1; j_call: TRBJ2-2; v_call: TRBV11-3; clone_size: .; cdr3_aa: CASSLGTGPTGELFF; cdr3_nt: TGTGCCAGCAGCTTAGGGACAGGACCAACCGGGGAGCTGTTTTTT
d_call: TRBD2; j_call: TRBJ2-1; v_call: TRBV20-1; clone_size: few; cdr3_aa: CSAISLRPGGDEQFF; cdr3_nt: TGCAGTGCTATTTCCCTCAGGCCGGGGGGGGATGAGCAGTTCTTC
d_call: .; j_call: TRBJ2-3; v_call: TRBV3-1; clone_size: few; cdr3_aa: CASSSDALASQYF; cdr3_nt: TGTGCCAGCAGCTCAGACGCCCTAGCGTCGCAGTATTTT
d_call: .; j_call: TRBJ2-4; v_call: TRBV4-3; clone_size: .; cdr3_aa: CASSQESPLGAGYNEQYF; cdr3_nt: TGCGCCAGCAGCCAAGAATCCCCCCTGGGGGCAGGTTACAATGAGCAGTACTTC
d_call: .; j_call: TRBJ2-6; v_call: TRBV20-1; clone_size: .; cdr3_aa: CSARIESGANVLTF; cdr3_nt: TGCAGTGCTAGGATAGAGTCTGGGGCCAACGTCCTGACTTTC
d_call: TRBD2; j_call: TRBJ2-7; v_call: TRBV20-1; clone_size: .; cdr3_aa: CSANSPLNRLAGASYEQYF; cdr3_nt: TGCAGTGCTAATTCGCCCCTAAACAGACTAGCGGGGGCCTCCTACGAGCAGTACTTC
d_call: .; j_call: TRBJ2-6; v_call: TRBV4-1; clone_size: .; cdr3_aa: CASSQDSGVYSGANVLTF; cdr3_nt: TGCGCCAGCAGCCAAGATAGTGGTGTCTACTCTGGGGCCAACGTCCTGACTTTC
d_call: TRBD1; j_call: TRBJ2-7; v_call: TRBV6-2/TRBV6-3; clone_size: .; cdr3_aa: CASTRDRIGSYEQYF; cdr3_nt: TGTGCCAGCACCAGGGACAGAATTGGCTCCTACGAGCAGTACTTC
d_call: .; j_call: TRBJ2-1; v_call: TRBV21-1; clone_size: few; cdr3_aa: CASRLGTSGGSHNEQFF; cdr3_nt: TGTGCCAGCAGGTTAGGCACTAGCGGGGGCTCACACAATGAGCAGTTCTTC
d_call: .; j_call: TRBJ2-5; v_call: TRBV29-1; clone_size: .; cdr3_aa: CSVPTGTQETQYF; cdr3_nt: TGCAGCGTTCCAACAGGGACACAAGAGACCCAGTACTTC
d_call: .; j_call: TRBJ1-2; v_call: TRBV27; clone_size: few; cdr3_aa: CASSVQGNDGYTF; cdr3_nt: TGTGCCAGCAGTGTACAAGGGAACGATGGCTACACCTTC
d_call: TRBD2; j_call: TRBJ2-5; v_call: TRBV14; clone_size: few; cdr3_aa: CASSHTSVWETQYF; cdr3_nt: TGTGCCAGCAGCCATACTAGCGTTTGGGAGACCCAGTACTTC
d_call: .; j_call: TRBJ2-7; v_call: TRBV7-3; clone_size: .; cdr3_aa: CASSLPPKGYEQYF; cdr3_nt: TGTGCCAGCAGCCTCCCCCCTAAGGGCTACGAGCAGTACTTC